A selection of T cell receptor beta chains follows, all from one sample in a study of tissue T cells after allogeneic stem cell transplantation. Assay: immunoSEQ multiplex PCR; the TCRdb copy retains only in-frame clones and omits some. The sample contains some 10,000 clones, 65% to 70% of which appear only once. Sequenced material: tissue from the stomach, taken at autopsy. Receptors were obtained from a male donor at least 60 years old with lung cancer. CDR3s include the opening cysteine and the closing phenylalanine or tryptophan. A D gene is named only where the DNA matches it firmly.

v_call,d_call,j_call,cdr3_aa
TRBV6-2/TRBV6-3,-,TRBJ2-7,CASSTATAEQYF
TRBV2,TRBD1,TRBJ1-5,CASSNRGGQPQHF
TRBV5-6,-,TRBJ2-7,CASSPGLRISYEQYF
TRBV29-1,TRBD1,TRBJ2-1,CSVEASDRKAYNEQFF
TRBV28,-,TRBJ2-5,CASRAPDLETQYF
TRBV9,TRBD1,TRBJ1-1,CASSFGTGGTEAFF
TRBV9,-,TRBJ2-3,CASSVGTGQITDTQYF
TRBV2,TRBD2,TRBJ2-5,CASSDSRASGRSETQYF
TRBV10-1,-,TRBJ2-2,CASSESSFPYTGELFF
TRBV10-2,-,TRBJ1-1,CASRIGVAGDTEAFF
TRBV10-3,-,TRBJ1-3,CAISEGPSSGNTIYF
TRBV29-1,-,TRBJ2-1,CSVEEQDSYNEQFF
TRBV19,-,TRBJ1-4,CASSLREGNEKLFF
TRBV10-3,-,TRBJ1-5,CAISEGRNSNQPQHF
TRBV5-6,-,TRBJ1-2,CASSSGHVYYGYTF
TRBV6-1,-,TRBJ2-7,CASSEYYEQYF
TRBV7-9,TRBD1,TRBJ1-3,CASRPRGPSGNTIYF
TRBV2,TRBD1,TRBJ1-5,CASNSRGNQPQHF
TRBV7-2,-,TRBJ2-7,CASSLAQGLYEQYF
TRBV19,-,TRBJ2-5,CASSMVAGTQYF
TRBV4-3,-,TRBJ2-3,CASSQDRQSTDTQYF
TRBV7-2,TRBD1,TRBJ1-1,CASSLPTGLNTEAFF
TRBV12-3/TRBV12-4,TRBD1,TRBJ2-1,CASSSSGGHEQFF
TRBV27,-,TRBJ2-1,CASSLGVNNEQFF
TRBV7-2,-,TRBJ2-1,CASSLRQSSYNEQFF
TRBV27,-,TRBJ1-2,CASSLSSPQDVGYTF
TRBV5-1,-,TRBJ1-5,CASSLGSNQPQHF
TRBV2,TRBD2,TRBJ2-7,CASRGGAGGIEQYF
TRBV6-6,TRBD2,TRBJ2-3,CASSAGLADTDTQYF
TRBV19,-,TRBJ2-2,CASSTTGTTAGELFF
TRBV6-5,-,TRBJ1-6,CASSYSGTQYSPLHF
TRBV7-2,-,TRBJ2-3,CASSPRSGSGTDTQYF
TRBV28,TRBD1,TRBJ2-5,CASREQGRETQYF
TRBV2,-,TRBJ2-1,CASTRGLPVGEQFF
TRBV19,-,TRBJ2-7,CASSIGWHPTYEQYF
TRBV27,TRBD2,TRBJ2-3,CASTRLAGLRDTQYF
TRBV24-1,TRBD1,TRBJ2-7,CATSEKTGVNSYEQYF
TRBV4-1,TRBD2,TRBJ2-5,CASSQGLLAGTQETQYF
TRBV6-5,-,TRBJ1-2,CASSHNFGGSDGYTF
TRBV14,-,TRBJ2-1,CASSPRWSSNEQFF
TRBV15,-,TRBJ2-3,CATSRGAGGTDTQYF
TRBV7-9,TRBD2,TRBJ2-5,CATLWGGEETQYF
TRBV7-2,-,TRBJ2-1,CASSPAQSSYNEQFF
TRBV5-1,TRBD1,TRBJ1-5,CASSIGQGNQPQHF
TRBV5-1,-,TRBJ2-4,CASSLGASSLAKNIQYF
TRBV5-4,TRBD2,TRBJ2-7,CASSFAGRVGEQYF
TRBV19,-,TRBJ1-5,CASSIGSTVSNQPQHF
TRBV7-8,-,TRBJ1-5,CASSLEMAGGNQPQHF
TRBV9,TRBD1,TRBJ2-7,CASSSDRGRYEQYF
TRBV4-3,-,TRBJ1-1,CASSQDGNTEAFF
TRBV25-1,TRBD2,TRBJ2-1,CASMLGGVYNEQFF
TRBV3-1/TRBV3-2,TRBD2,TRBJ2-5,CASSQDMGLAAKRYF
TRBV3-1/TRBV3-2,-,TRBJ1-2,CASSQATQGTLYGYTF
TRBV6-5,-,TRBJ2-1,CASSLLASNEQFF
TRBV11-3,-,TRBJ1-6,CASSPSGVFNSPLHF